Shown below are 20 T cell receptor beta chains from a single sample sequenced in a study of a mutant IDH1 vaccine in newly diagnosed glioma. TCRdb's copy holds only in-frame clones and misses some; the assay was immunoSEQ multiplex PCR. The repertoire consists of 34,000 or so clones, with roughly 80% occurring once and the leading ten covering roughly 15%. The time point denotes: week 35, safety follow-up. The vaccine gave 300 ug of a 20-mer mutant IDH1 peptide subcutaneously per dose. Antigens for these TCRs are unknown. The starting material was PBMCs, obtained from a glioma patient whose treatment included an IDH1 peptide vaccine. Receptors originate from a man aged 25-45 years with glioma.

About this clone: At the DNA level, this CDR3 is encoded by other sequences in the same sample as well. Here the CDR3 DNA reads TGTGCCAGCAGCGTAGACCCTAGCGGGACCTACAATGAGCAGTTCTTC. Protein sequence: CASSVDPSGTYNEQFF. The V and J genes are TRBV9 and TRBJ2-1; 9 nucleotides match TRBD2. Per the germline V gene, CDR1 is SGDLS and CDR2 is YYNGEE. The CDR3 spans 16 residues. Trimming removed 0 bases from V and 2 bases from J; junction bases left unmatched: 3.

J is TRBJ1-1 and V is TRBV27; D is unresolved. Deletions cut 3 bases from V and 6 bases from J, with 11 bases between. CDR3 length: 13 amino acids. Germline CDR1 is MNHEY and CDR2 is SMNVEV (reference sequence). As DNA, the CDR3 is TGTGCCAGCAGTTTCTCAACAGTAGCTGAAGCTTTCTTT. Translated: CASSFSTVAEAFF.

CDR3 sequence (DNA): TGTGCCAGCAGTGCCTACGGGACGGGCTATGGCTACACCTTC. Its translation: CASSAYGTGYGYTF. The gene calls are TRBV27 and TRBJ1-2; D might be TRBD1 (5 bases). Germline loops: CDR1 MNHEY, CDR2 SMNVEV (reference sequence). Trimming cost V 5 bases and J 4 bases, with 14 bases left between them. This CDR3 spans 14 amino acids.

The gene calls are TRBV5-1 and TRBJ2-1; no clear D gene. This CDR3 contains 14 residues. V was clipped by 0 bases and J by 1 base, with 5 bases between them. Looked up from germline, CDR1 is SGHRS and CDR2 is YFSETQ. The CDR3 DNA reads TGCGCCAGCAGCTTGGGGATTTCCTACAATGAGCAGTTCTTC. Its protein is CASSLGISYNEQFF.

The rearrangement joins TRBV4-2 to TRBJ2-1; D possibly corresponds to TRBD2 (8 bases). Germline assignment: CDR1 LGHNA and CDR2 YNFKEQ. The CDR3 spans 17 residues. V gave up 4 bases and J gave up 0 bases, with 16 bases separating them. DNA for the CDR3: TGTGCCAGCAGCCGATTAGCGGGACAGAGCTCCTACAATGAGCAGTTCTTC. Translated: CASSRLAGQSSYNEQFF.

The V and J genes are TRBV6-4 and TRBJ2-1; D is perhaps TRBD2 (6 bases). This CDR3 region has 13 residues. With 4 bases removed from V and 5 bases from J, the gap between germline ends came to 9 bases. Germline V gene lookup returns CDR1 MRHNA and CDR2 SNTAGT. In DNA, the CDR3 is TGTGCCAGCAGTGGGGACTCTCACAATGAGCAGTTCTTC. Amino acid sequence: CASSGDSHNEQFF.

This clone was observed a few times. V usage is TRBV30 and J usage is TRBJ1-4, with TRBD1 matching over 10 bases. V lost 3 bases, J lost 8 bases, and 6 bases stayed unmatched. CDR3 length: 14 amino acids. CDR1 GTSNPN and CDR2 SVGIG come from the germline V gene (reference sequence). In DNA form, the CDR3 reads TGTGCCTGGAGGCCGGGACAGGGGTACGAAAAACTGTTTTTT. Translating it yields CAWRPGQGYEKLFF.

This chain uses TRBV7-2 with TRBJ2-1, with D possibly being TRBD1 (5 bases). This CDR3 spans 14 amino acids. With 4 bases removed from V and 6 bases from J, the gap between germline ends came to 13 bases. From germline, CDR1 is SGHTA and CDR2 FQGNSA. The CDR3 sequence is CASSSDLRANEQFF. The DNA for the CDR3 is TGTGCCAGCAGCTCCGATCTCAGGGCCAATGAGCAGTTCTTC. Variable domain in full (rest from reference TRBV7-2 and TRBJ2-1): GAGVSQSPSNKVTEKGKDVELRCDPISGHTALYWYRQSLGQGLEFLIYFQGNSAPDKSGLPSDRFSAERTGGSVSTLTIQRTQQEDSAVYLCASSSDLRANEQFFGPGTRLTVL.

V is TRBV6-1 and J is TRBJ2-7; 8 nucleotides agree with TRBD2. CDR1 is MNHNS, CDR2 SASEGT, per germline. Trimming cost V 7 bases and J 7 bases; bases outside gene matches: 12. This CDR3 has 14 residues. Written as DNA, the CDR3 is TGTGCCAGCATGACCCCCGCGGGAGGCCTTGAGCAGTACTTC. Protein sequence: CASMTPAGGLEQYF.

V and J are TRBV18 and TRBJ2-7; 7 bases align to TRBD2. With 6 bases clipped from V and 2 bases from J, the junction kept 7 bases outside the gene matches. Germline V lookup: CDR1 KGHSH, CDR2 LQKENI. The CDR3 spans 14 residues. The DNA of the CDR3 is TGTGCCAGCTCCCAGGGAGCGGGGACCTACGAGCAGTACTTC. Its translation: CASSQGAGTYEQYF. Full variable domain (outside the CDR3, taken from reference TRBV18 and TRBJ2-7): NAGVMQNPRHLVRRRGQEARLRCSPMKGHSHVYWYRQLPEEGLKFMVYLQKENIIDESGMPKERFSAEFPKEGPSILRIQQVVRGDSAAYFCASSQGAGTYEQYFGPGTRLTVT.

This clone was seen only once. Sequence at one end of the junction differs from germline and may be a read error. The chain's CDR3 is CASRGQGAGDF. Written as DNA, the CDR3 is TGTGCCAGCAGGGGACAGGGGGCGGGGGACTTC. The chain links TRBV2 to TRBJ2-4; 12 nucleotides align to TRBD1. CDR1 is SNHLY and CDR2 is FYNNEI in the germline V gene. The CDR3 has 11 amino acids.

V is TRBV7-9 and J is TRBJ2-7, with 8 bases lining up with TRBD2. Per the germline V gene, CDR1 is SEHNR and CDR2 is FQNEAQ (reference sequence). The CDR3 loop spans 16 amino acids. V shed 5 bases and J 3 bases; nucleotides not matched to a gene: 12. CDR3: CASSRRKLAGFYEQYF. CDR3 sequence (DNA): TGTGCCAGCAGCCGCAGGAAGCTAGCGGGTTTCTACGAGCAGTACTTC.

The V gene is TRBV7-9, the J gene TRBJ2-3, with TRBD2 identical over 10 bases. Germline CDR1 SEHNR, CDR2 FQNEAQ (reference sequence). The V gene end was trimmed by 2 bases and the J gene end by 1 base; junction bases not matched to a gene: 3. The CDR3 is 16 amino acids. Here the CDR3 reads CASSLPGLAGTDTQYF. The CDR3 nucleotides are TGTGCCAGCAGCTTACCCGGACTAGCGGGCACAGATACGCAGTATTTT.

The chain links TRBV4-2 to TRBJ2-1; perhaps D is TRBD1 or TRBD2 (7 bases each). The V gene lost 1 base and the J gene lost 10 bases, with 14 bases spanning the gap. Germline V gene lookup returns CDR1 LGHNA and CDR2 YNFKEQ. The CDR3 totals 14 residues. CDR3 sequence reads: CASSQGQGGREQFF. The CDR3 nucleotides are TGTGCCAGCAGCCAAGGACAGGGAGGGAGAGAGCAGTTCTTC.

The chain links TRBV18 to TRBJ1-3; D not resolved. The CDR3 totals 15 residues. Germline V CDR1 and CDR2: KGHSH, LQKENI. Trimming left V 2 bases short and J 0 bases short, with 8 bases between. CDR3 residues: CASSPTVPSGNTIYF. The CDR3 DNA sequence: TGTGCCAGCTCACCAACAGTCCCCTCTGGAAACACCATATATTTT.

In DNA, the CDR3 is TGTGCCAGCAGTCCCCGGGACAGTGGCTATGGCTACACCTTC. Protein: CASSPRDSGYGYTF. The J gene is TRBJ1-2, the V gene TRBV6-6; 7 nucleotides agree with TRBD1. The germline V gene has CDR1 MNHNY and CDR2 SVGAGI (reference sequence). V gave up 5 bases and J gave up 4 bases; unmatched junction bases: 7. CDR3 length: 14 amino acids.

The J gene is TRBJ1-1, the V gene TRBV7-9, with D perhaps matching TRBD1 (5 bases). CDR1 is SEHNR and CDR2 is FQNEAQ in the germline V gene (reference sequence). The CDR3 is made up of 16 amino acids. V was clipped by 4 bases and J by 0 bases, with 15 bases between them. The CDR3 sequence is CASSYLEGHMNTEAFF. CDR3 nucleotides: TGTGCCAGCAGCTACTTAGAAGGACATATGAACACTGAAGCTTTCTTT.

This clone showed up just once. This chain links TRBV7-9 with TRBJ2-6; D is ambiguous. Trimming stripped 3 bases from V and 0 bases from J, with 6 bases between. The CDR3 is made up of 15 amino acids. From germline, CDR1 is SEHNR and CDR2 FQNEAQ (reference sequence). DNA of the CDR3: TGTGCCAGCAGCTTGACGGTCTCTGGGGCCAACGTCCTGACTTTC. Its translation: CASSLTVSGANVLTF.

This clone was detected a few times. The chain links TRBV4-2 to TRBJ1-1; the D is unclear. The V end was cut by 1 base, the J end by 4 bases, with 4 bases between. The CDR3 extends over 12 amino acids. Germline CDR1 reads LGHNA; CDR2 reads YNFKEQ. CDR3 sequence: CASSQGSTEAFF. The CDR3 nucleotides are TGTGCCAGCAGCCAAGGGAGCACTGAAGCTTTCTTT.

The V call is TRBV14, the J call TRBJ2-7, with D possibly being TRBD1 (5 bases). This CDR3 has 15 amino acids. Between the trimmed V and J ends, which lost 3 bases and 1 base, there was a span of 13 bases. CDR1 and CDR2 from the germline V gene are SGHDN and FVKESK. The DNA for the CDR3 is TGTGCCAGCAGCCAGCTGGGTAGACAGTCCTACGAGCAGTACTTC. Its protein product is CASSQLGRQSYEQYF. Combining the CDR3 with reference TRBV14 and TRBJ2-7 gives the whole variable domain EAGVTQFPSHSVIEKGQTVTLRCDPISGHDNLYWYRRVMGKEIKFLLHFVKESKQDESGMPNNRFLAERTGGTYSTLKVQPAELEDSGVYFCASSQLGRQSYEQYFGPGTRLTVT.